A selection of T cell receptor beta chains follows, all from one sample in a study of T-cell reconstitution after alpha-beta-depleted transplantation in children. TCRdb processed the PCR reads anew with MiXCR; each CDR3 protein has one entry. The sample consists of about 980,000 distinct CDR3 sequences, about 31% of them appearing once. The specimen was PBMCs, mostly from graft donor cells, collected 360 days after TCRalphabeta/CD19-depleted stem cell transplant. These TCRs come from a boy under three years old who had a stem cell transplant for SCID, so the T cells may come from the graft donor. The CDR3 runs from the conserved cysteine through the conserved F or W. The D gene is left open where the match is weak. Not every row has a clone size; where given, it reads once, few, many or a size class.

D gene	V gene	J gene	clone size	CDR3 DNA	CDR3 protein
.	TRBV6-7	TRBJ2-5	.	TGTTCCAGCAGCCGTGAGGAGACCCAGTACTTC	CSSSREETQYF
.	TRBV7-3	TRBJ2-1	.	TGTGCCAGCAGCGCTACTAGCATGAATGAGCAGTTCTTC	CASSATSMNEQFF
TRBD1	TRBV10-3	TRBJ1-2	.	TGTGCCATCAGCGGACAGGGGGAAGTCTATGGCTACACCTTC	CAISGQGEVYGYTF
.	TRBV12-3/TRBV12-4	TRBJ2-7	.	TGTGCCAGCAGTTTAATTCGTAACGAGCAGTACTTC	CASSLIRNEQYF
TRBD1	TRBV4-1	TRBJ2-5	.	TGCGCCAGCAGCCAAATCACAGGGGCACAAGAGACCCAGTACTTC	CASSQITGAQETQYF
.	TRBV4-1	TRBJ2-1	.	TGCGCCAGCAGCCAAGATTCTAGCGATTGGGACAATGAGCAGTTCTTC	CASSQDSSDWDNEQFF
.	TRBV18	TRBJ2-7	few	TGTGCCAGCTCACCACGAGGGGACTCCTACGAGCAGTACTTC	CASSPRGDSYEQYF
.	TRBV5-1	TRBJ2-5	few	TGCGCCAGCAGCTTGCGTCGTTTGGAGACCCAGTACTTC	CASSLRRLETQYF
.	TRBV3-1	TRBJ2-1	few	TGTGCCAGCAGCCAAGCCAGCGTGGGTGAGCAGTTCTTC	CASSQASVGEQFF
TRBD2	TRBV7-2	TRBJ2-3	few	TGTGCCAGCAGCTTAACCAAGGGACTAGGCACAGATACGCAGTATTTT	CASSLTKGLGTDTQYF